Below, one T cell receptor beta chain is given with its context. At one of its ends the junction is not consistent with the germline gene, which may arise from a read error. Original data processing: By means of reference gene primer amplification, nucleated cell counts were estimated. Profiled with immunoSEQ multiplex PCR; TCRdb holds only in-frame clones, not every one. V and J calls and clone size are those listed in that table; D and trimming were worked out from the DNA. The data show about 92,000 clones, with 80% to 85% seen just once and around a sixth held by the top ten. The germline V gene has CDR1 PRHDT and CDR2 FYEKMQ (reference sequence). This CDR3 comprises 18 residues. This specimen belongs to a study of blood T cell repertoires in COVID-19. The overall study: Samples representing acute and convalescent COVID-19 were sourced from the United States, Italy and Spain.

Sequenced input: peripheral blood. The rearrangement links TRBV13 to TRBJ1-3, with TRBD1 matching over 7 bases. The receptor's source is a woman over 75 with active or convalescent COVID-19. CDR3 sequence (DNA): TGTGCCAGCAGCCTAGGGAATAGGGGGCCAAACTCTGGAAACACCATATATTTT. Translation gives CASSLGNRGPNSGNTIYF.